This T cell receptor beta chain stems from a study of CD8 T cells in Susac syndrome. Random hexamers were used to reverse transcribe the RNA input (roughly 0.5 to 1 ug). Amplification of TCR beta CDR3 was carried out by immunoSEQ multiplex PCR, which covered 54 Vbeta and 13 Jbeta segments. TCRdb re-analysed the immunoSEQ multiplex PCR reads in MiXCR, keeping a single row per CDR3 protein. The repertoire holds about 120,000 distinct CDR3 sequences, 90% to 95% seen once, with about 0.09% in the top ten. This clonotype was observed once. CDR3 size: 12 residues. CDR1 SQVTM and CDR2 ANQGSEA come from the germline V gene. Trimming shortened V by 7 bases and J by 5 bases, and 14 bases separated the two germline ends. TCR beta from blood CD8+ and CD4+ T cells was sequenced. Stable or active relapsing-remitting multiple sclerosis, untreated and meeting revised McDonald criteria, defined the controls. TEMRA cells were FACS-enriched, unlike CD8+ and CD4+ T cells, which were negatively isolated.

The chain employs TRBV29-1 and TRBJ1-2; D unresolved. Sequencing was carried out using CD4+ T cells from PBMCs. The TCR comes from a human donor with multiple sclerosis. The CDR3 reads CSGDWGGYGYTF. The CDR3 DNA reads as TGCAGCGGTGACTGGGGAGGATATGGCTACACCTTC.